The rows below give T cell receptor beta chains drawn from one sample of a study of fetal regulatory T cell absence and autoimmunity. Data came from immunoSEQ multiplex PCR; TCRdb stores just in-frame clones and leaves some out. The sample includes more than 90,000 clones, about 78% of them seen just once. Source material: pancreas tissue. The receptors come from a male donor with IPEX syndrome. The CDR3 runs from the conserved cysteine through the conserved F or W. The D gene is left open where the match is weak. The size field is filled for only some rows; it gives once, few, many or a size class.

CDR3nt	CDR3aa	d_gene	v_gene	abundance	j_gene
TGTGCCAGCAGCTTGGCAGGAACAACTGAAGCTTTCTTT	CASSLAGTTEAFF	.	TRBV13	.	TRBJ1-1
TGCGCCAGCAGCCAATCCCCGGGGGACCAAGAGACCCAGTACTTC	CASSQSPGDQETQYF	.	TRBV4-1	.	TRBJ2-5
TGTGCCAGCAGCCCTAGTGGAGTAGCGAGCTCCTACAATGAGCAGTTCTTC	CASSPSGVASSYNEQFF	.	TRBV7-9	.	TRBJ2-1
TGTGCCAGCAGCCAAGATCTAGCGGGAGGGCCGGCAGATACGCAGTATTTT	CASSQDLAGGPADTQYF	TRBD2	TRBV4-2	.	TRBJ2-3
TGCGCCAGCAGCTTGGAATCGGGGGCTAACCAGCCCCAGCATTTT	CASSLESGANQPQHF	.	TRBV5-1	.	TRBJ1-5
TGCGCCAGCAGCGGACTAGCGGGGTACGAGCAGTACTTC	CASSGLAGYEQYF	TRBD2	TRBV4-1	.	TRBJ2-7
TGTGCCAGCAGTTTTTCCTCGGGGGGGCCTTACGAGCAGTACTTC	CASSFSSGGPYEQYF	TRBD2	TRBV27	.	TRBJ2-7
TGTGCCAGCAGCTTATTCGCGACTAGCGTGTACGAGCAGTACTTC	CASSLFATSVYEQYF	TRBD2	TRBV7-2	.	TRBJ2-7
TGTGCCAGCGGGGGACAGGGAGTGCTCAACACTGAAGCTTTCTTT	CASGGQGVLNTEAFF	TRBD1	TRBV2	.	TRBJ1-1
TGTGCCAGCTCCCCCTTGGGGGAGGGCCCCAATGAGCAGTTCTTC	CASSPLGEGPNEQFF	TRBD2	TRBV18	.	TRBJ2-1
TGCGCCAGCAGCCACGCCCGGGAACTAGACTCTGGAAACACCATATATTTT	CASSHARELDSGNTIYF	.	TRBV4-1	.	TRBJ1-3
TGTGCCAGCAGTGCCTTGGGGGGGAGGGCCTACAATGAGCAGTTCTTC	CASSALGGRAYNEQFF	TRBD2	TRBV6-1	.	TRBJ2-1
TGTGCCAGCAGTTTGACAGGGGGAGAGACCCAGTACTTC	CASSLTGGETQYF	TRBD1	TRBV6-5	.	TRBJ2-5
TGTGCCACCTTGAACACCGGGGAGCTGTTTTTT	CATLNTGELFF	.	TRBV7-6	.	TRBJ2-2
TGTGCTAGCAGCTCATTTTCGGGGGCCTACCCCTACGAGCAGTACTTC	CASSSFSGAYPYEQYF	.	TRBV7-7	.	TRBJ2-7
TGTGCCAGCCAGCTTGGATGGGACCACAAGACCGCCACAGATACGCAGTATTTT	CASQLGWDHKTATDTQYF	.	TRBV5-4	.	TRBJ2-3
TGTGCCAGCAGCTGGACTAGCGGGGGCACAGATACGCAGTATTTT	CASSWTSGGTDTQYF	TRBD2	TRBV7-2	few	TRBJ2-3
TGTGCCAGCAGCCTGATGTGGGGGGGAAACAATGAGCAGTTCTTC	CASSLMWGGNNEQFF	TRBD2	TRBV9	.	TRBJ2-1
TGTGCCAGCAGCCACCTGGCGGCTAGAGGCGGCGGTGAGCAGTTCTTC	CASSHLAARGGGEQFF	.	TRBV4-2	.	TRBJ2-1
TGTGCCAGCAGCTTAGAGGGGGGCTCTGGCTACACCTTC	CASSLEGGSGYTF	.	TRBV7-9	.	TRBJ1-2
TGTGCTAGTGGTCCCCCCGGGGCGGGAGTCTCCGAAAACATTCAGTACTTC	CASGPPGAGVSENIQYF	TRBD2	TRBV12-5	few	TRBJ2-4
TGTGCCAGCAGCTTGACTAGCGGGGCCTACGAGCAGTACTTC	CASSLTSGAYEQYF	TRBD2	TRBV11-2	few	TRBJ2-7
TGTGCCATCAGTCCAGCGGGCCGCAACTATGGCTACACCTTC	CAISPAGRNYGYTF	.	TRBV10-3	few	TRBJ1-2
TGCGCCAGCAGCCAAGTATGGAGGGACTATGGCTACACCTTC	CASSQVWRDYGYTF	.	TRBV4-3	once	TRBJ1-2
TGTGCCAGCAGTCCGCGACAGGGGGGGAACACTGAAGCTTTCTTT	CASSPRQGGNTEAFF	TRBD1	TRBV25-1	.	TRBJ1-1
TGTGCCAGCAGCTGGCTAGCGGGAGCGAGAATCTACGAGCAGTACTTC	CASSWLAGARIYEQYF	TRBD2	TRBV5-5	.	TRBJ2-7
TGTGCCAGTAGTATTGGGGTGGGGGCGCAGTATTTT	CASSIGVGAQYF	.	TRBV19	.	TRBJ2-3
TGTGCCAGCAGACAGGGTGGAAACACCATATATTTT	CASRQGGNTIYF	.	TRBV25-1	.	TRBJ1-3
TGTGCCAGCAGTTTAGGGGGCGGGTATGGCTACACCTTC	CASSLGGGYGYTF	.	TRBV27	.	TRBJ1-2